These 24 T cell receptor beta chains came from one sample sequenced in a study of shared clonotypes between healthy human individuals. Measured with immunoSEQ multiplex PCR; TCRdb has only the in-frame clones, and not every one. The sample lists roughly 2 million clones; 85% to 95% were seen once. In the naive CD8 group, cells lacked CD45RO and were positively selected for CCR7, so terminally differentiated effector memory CD45RA+ cells were left out. Sequencing was carried out using naive CD8+ T cells sorted from blood. Receptors were obtained from a man aged 18-30 years in good health.

The rearrangement uses TRBV2 and TRBJ1-6; possible D gene TRBD1, 5 bases. CDR3 size: 14 residues. V lost 7 bases and J 0 bases, leaving 7 bases between the germline ends. Germline V gene data show CDR1 as SNHLY and CDR2 as FYNNEI. The CDR3 DNA follows: TGTGCCAGCAATGGGGGCTCCTATAATTCACCCCTCCACTTT. This translates into CASNGGSYNSPLHF.

A remark on this clone: This specimen includes other DNA sequences encoding the same CDR3. The chain joins TRBV13 to TRBJ2-7; TRBD1 might be the D (5 bases). V gave up 0 bases and J gave up 3 bases, with 6 bases separating them. The CDR3 contains 13 residues. Germline lookup yields CDR1 PRHDT and CDR2 FYEKMQ (reference sequence). The CDR3 loop is CASSLGRVYEQYF. The CDR3 DNA reads as TGTGCCAGCAGCTTAGGCAGGGTCTACGAGCAGTACTTC.

The chain links TRBV6-6 to TRBJ2-1, with D uncertain. The CDR3 contains 13 residues. CDR1 and CDR2 (germline): MNHNY, SVGAGI (reference sequence). V dropped 5 bases and J dropped 2 bases, with 7 bases sitting between them. The CDR3 nucleotides read TGTGCCAGCAGTGTCCAGCCCTACAATGAGCAGTTCTTC. Its protein product is CASSVQPYNEQFF.

Turning to this clone: Distinct nucleotide sequences in the sample also encode this CDR3. The V and J genes are TRBV9 and TRBJ2-2, with D possibly TRBD2 on 6 matching bases. Germline-derived CDR1 and CDR2 are SGDLS and YYNGEE. The germline V and J ends were trimmed by 0 bases and 7 bases, with 10 bases remaining between them. This CDR3 region has 14 residues. CDR3: CASSVGGGNGELFF. The CDR3 DNA is TGTGCCAGCAGCGTAGGAGGAGGGAACGGGGAGCTGTTTTTT.

A word on this clone: Other nucleotide sequences from this sample produce the same CDR3. This chain connects TRBV9 to TRBJ2-7; D is unclear. Germline CDR1 and CDR2: SGDLS and YYNGEE. The CDR3 loop spans 14 amino acids. V lost 0 bases and J lost 0, with 7 bases in between. The CDR3 loop is CASSVGSSSYEQYF. CDR3 in DNA: TGTGCCAGCAGCGTAGGTTCGAGCTCCTACGAGCAGTACTTC.

This clone was recorded once. The CDR3 spells CASSLRYF. The CDR3 DNA is TGTGCCAGCAGTTTACGGTACTTC. The chain carries TRBV28 and TRBJ2-7; D call uncertain. V lost 2 bases to trimming and J lost 12 bases, with 2 bases between them. The germline CDR1 and CDR2 sequences are MDHEN and SYDVKM. The CDR3 has 8 residues.

The gene calls are TRBV9 and TRBJ2-3, with a tentative D call TRBD2 (5 bases). V was clipped by 0 bases and J by 6 bases, with 11 bases between them. The germline V gene has CDR1 SGDLS and CDR2 YYNGEE. The CDR3 has 14 residues. The DNA for the CDR3 is TGTGCCAGCAGCGTAGGATCTAGCCCGGATACGCAGTATTTT. This encodes CASSVGSSPDTQYF.

This clone was counted once. This same CDR3 is encoded by further DNA sequences in the sample. This chain connects TRBV5-1 to TRBJ2-7; D possibly uses TRBD1 or TRBD2 (5 bases each). CDR3 size: 13 residues. Trimming stripped 2 bases from V and 0 bases from J, with 6 bases between. CDR1 and CDR2 from the germline V gene are SGHRS and YFSETQ. The CDR3 DNA reads as TGCGCCAGCAGCTTCGGGACCTCCTACGAGCAGTACTTC. Its protein is CASSFGTSYEQYF.

The rearrangement links TRBV19 to TRBJ2-5, with D possibly matching TRBD1 (6 bases). Germline-derived CDR1 and CDR2 are LNHDA and SQIVND (reference sequence). V lost 3 bases to trimming and J lost 3 bases, with 8 bases between them. The CDR3 extends over 13 amino acids. The CDR3, as DNA: TGTGCCAGTAGTATGGGGGCAGAAGAGACCCAGTACTTC. Translated: CASSMGAEETQYF.

CDR3 nucleotides: TGTGCCTGGAGCCCCCGGGAGTCGCAAGACAATGAGCAGTTCTTC. This codes for CAWSPRESQDNEQFF. V and J are TRBV30 and TRBJ2-1, with D tentatively TRBD2 (6 bases). CDR1 and CDR2 (germline): GTSNPN, SVGIG (reference sequence). This CDR3 contains 15 residues. Deletions cut 3 bases from V and 5 bases from J, with 17 bases between. Complete variable domain (other parts from reference TRBV30 and TRBJ2-1): SQTIHQWPATLVQPVGSPLSLECTVEGTSNPNLYWYRQAAGRGLQLLFYSVGIGQISSEVPQNLSASRPQDRQFILSSKKLLLSDSGFYLCAWSPRESQDNEQFFGPGTRLTVL.

In its sample, this clone was seen a few times. This chain connects TRBV7-2 to TRBJ1-2; D call uncertain. V lost 0 bases and J 4 bases, leaving 21 bases between the germline ends. Germline CDR1 is SGHTA and CDR2 is FQGNSA. The CDR3 is 18 amino acids. The CDR3 sequence is CASSLANPVAGSAYGYTF. The CDR3 DNA reads as TGTGCCAGCAGCTTAGCCAACCCCGTTGCGGGATCGGCCTATGGCTACACCTTC.

The V and J genes are TRBV4-3 and TRBJ2-7; 10 bases agree with TRBD2. V dropped 0 bases and J dropped 3; count of bases not matched to a gene: 11. CDR3 length equals 18 residues. The germline V gene encodes CDR1 LGHNA and CDR2 YSLEER. The CDR3 DNA reads as TGCGCCAGCAGCCAAGATGGTGGGACTAGCGACCTAGGCTACGAGCAGTACTTC. It yields the protein CASSQDGGTSDLGYEQYF.

This clone came up once. This same CDR3 is encoded by further DNA sequences in the sample. The chain uses TRBV6-5 and TRBJ2-2, with 8 nucleotides matching TRBD1. The CDR3 totals 15 residues. V gave up 5 bases and J gave up 5 bases; unmatched junction bases: 7. Germline CDR1 reads MNHEY; CDR2 reads SVGAGI. In DNA, the CDR3 is TGTGCCAGCAGTCCCCAGGGGGCAGGGACCGGGGAGCTGTTTTTT. Protein product: CASSPQGAGTGELFF.

This chain connects TRBV5-6 to TRBJ1-2; TRBD1 might be the D (5 bases). Per germline, CDR1 SGHDT and CDR2 YYEEEE. The CDR3 has 14 residues. Trimming took 2 bases from V and 3 from J, leaving 11 bases between them. The CDR3 here is CASSLQATDYGYTF. CDR3 nucleotides: TGTGCCAGCAGCTTACAGGCGACGGACTATGGCTACACCTTC.

The chain combines TRBV18 with TRBJ1-6; D is uncertain. The CDR3 covers 16 residues. V lost 3 bases to trimming and J lost 7 bases, with 16 bases between them. The germline gives CDR1 KGHSH, CDR2 LQKENI. CDR3 bases: TGTGCCAGCTCACCGACGGGAGACGAAGGCAATTCACCCCTCCACTTT. The encoded protein is CASSPTGDEGNSPLHF.

The chain joins TRBV6-1 to TRBJ2-7; tentative D call: TRBD2 (5 bases). The CDR3 extends over 16 amino acids. Germline V gives CDR1 MNHNS, CDR2 SASEGT. Trimming removed 2 bases at V and 7 bases at J, with 21 bases between. Here the CDR3 reads CASSEFAGEGHMEQYF. CDR3 DNA: TGTGCCAGCAGTGAATTCGCCGGGGAAGGGCACATGGAGCAGTACTTC.

The chain combines TRBV2 with TRBJ1-5; tentatively, D is TRBD1 (6 bases). Deletions cut 6 bases from V and 5 bases from J, with 17 bases between. CDR3 length equals 15 residues. CDR1 and CDR2 (germline): SNHLY, FYNNEI. DNA for the CDR3: TGTGCCAGCAGGGTCGGACAGTCTGGGGATCAGCCCCAGCATTTT. It codes for CASRVGQSGDQPQHF.

This chain uses TRBV6-6 with TRBJ1-1; possible D gene TRBD1, 5 bases. The CDR3 contains 12 residues. V shed 11 bases and J shed 5 bases, with 15 bases lying between them. Germline V CDR1 and CDR2: MNHNY, SVGAGI (reference sequence). Written as DNA, the CDR3 is TGTGCCGCCGGGGGTTCGCGTACTGAAGCTTTCTTT. Protein: CAAGGSRTEAFF.

The chain recombines TRBV5-6 with TRBJ2-1; 15 positions match TRBD2. The CDR3 covers 17 residues. CDR1 is SGHDT, CDR2 YYEEEE, per germline. Unmatched junction bases numbered 5, after V lost 4 bases and J lost 3 bases. CDR3: CASSGTSGGPFYNEQFF. In nucleotides, the CDR3 is TGTGCCAGCAGCGGGACTAGCGGGGGGCCCTTCTACAATGAGCAGTTCTTC. The entire variable domain, with the rest obtained from reference TRBV5-6 and TRBJ2-1, is as follows: DAGVTQSPTHLIKTRGQQVTLRCSPKSGHDTVSWYQQALGQGPQFIFQYYEEEERQRGNFPDRFSGHQFPNYSSELNVNALLLGDSALYLCASSGTSGGPFYNEQFFGPGTRLTVL.

The CDR3 DNA sequence: TGTGCCAGCAGCTCGGGGACAGATCGAACCTACGAGCAGTACTTC. It translates to CASSSGTDRTYEQYF. The chain combines TRBV5-6 with TRBJ2-7; 7 bases agree with TRBD1. Germline CDR1 reads SGHDT; CDR2 reads YYEEEE. The CDR3 runs 15 residues. The J segment lost 2 bases and the V segment lost 3 bases, leaving 8 bases of the junction unmatched. Full variable domain (outside the CDR3, taken from reference TRBV5-6 and TRBJ2-7): DAGVTQSPTHLIKTRGQQVTLRCSPKSGHDTVSWYQQALGQGPQFIFQYYEEEERQRGNFPDRFSGHQFPNYSSELNVNALLLGDSALYLCASSSGTDRTYEQYFGPGTRLTVT.

The chain employs TRBV27 and TRBJ2-7; TRBD1 matches 8 bases. Germline V gene sequence: CDR1 MNHEY, CDR2 SMNVEV (reference sequence). The CDR3 runs to 16 residues. The ends lost 0 bases at V and 2 bases at J; junction bases unmatched: 6. CDR3 nucleotide sequence: TGTGCCAGCAGTTTATCGACAGGGGAAGTCCCCTACGAGCAGTACTTC. Protein: CASSLSTGEVPYEQYF.

The gene calls are TRBV30 and TRBJ2-1, with TRBD2 identical over 8 bases. This CDR3 comprises 12 residues. Germline V gene sequence: CDR1 GTSNPN, CDR2 SVGIG (reference sequence). V lost 2 bases and J lost 12; bases outside the gene matches: 6. CDR3 region: CAWSPSGGRQFF. CDR3 DNA: TGTGCCTGGAGTCCAAGCGGGGGTAGGCAGTTCTTC.

Comments on this clone: Other DNA variants within this sample encode the same CDR3. V and J are TRBV9 and TRBJ2-7; 7 bases fit TRBD2. Germline-derived CDR1 and CDR2 are SGDLS and YYNGEE. Trimming cost V 4 bases and J 3 bases; bases outside gene matches: 4. This CDR3 contains 13 residues. The CDR3 DNA is TGTGCCAGCAGCTTAGGACTAGACTACGAGCAGTACTTC. Translating it yields CASSLGLDYEQYF.

The chain is built from TRBV27 and TRBJ2-1, with 8 bases matching TRBD2. This CDR3 is built from 16 residues. The V gene end was trimmed by 3 bases and the J gene end by 8 bases; junction bases not matched to a gene: 12. Germline V lookup: CDR1 MNHEY, CDR2 SMNVEV (reference sequence). CDR3 coding DNA: TGTGCCAGCAGTTTCCTCACCCCGGGAGGGCCGGATGAGCAGTTCTTC. This codes for CASSFLTPGGPDEQFF.